Listed below are T cell receptor beta chains from one sample, sequenced in a study of post-analysis software for immune sequencing data. TCRdb analysed the PCR reads with MiXCR anew, one entry per CDR3 protein. The profile shows 150,000 to 200,000 distinct CDR3 sequences, 35% to 40% of them singletons. The sample here was blood, taken after autologous hematopoietic stem cell transplantation. The source of these receptors is a girl aged 10 to 17 with multiple sclerosis. CDR3s include the opening cysteine and the closing phenylalanine or tryptophan. Each record gives: V gene, D gene, clone size, J gene, CDR3 length, CDR3 protein, CDR3 DNA. D genes are given only for firm matches. Clone size is given for some rows only: seen once, a few or many times, or a class if the clone is expanded.

>TRBV6-4|NA|NA|TRBJ1-6|13
CASSDKRDSPLHF
TGTGCCAGCAGTGACAAACGTGATTCACCCCTCCACTTT
>TRBV3-1|NA|few|TRBJ2-5|15
CASSQLPQGLETQYF
TGTGCCAGCAGCCAACTACCACAGGGATTGGAGACCCAGTACTTC
>TRBV7-2|NA|few|TRBJ1-5|18
CASSPRPQGAYSNQPQHF
TGTGCCAGCAGCCCCCGACCGCAAGGGGCTTATAGCAATCAGCCCCAGCATTTT
>TRBV12-3/TRBV12-4|TRBD2|many|TRBJ2-1|14
CASTLRTSEAEQFF
TGTGCCAGCACCCTAAGGACTAGCGAGGCTGAGCAGTTCTTC
>TRBV27|NA|NA|TRBJ1-1|14
CASSSGVYNTEAFF
TGTGCCAGCAGTTCCGGGGTGTACAACACTGAAGCTTTCTTT
>TRBV6-5|NA|NA|TRBJ1-1|15
CASRTLGPMNTEAFF
TGTGCCAGCCGAACCCTGGGACCCATGAACACTGAAGCTTTCTTT
>TRBV5-1|TRBD1|NA|TRBJ1-1|16
CASSVRDRGKNTEAFF
TGCGCCAGCAGCGTCCGGGACAGGGGGAAGAACACTGAAGCTTTCTTT
>TRBV6-5|NA|NA|TRBJ2-7|14
CASKPRGRPYERYF
TGTGCCAGCAAACCGAGAGGGCGGCCCTACGAGCGGTACTTC
>TRBV5-1|TRBD1|few|TRBJ1-2|15
CASSFTGGADYGYTF
TGCGCCAGCAGCTTTACAGGGGGCGCAGACTATGGCTACACCTTC
>TRBV4-2|NA|NA|TRBJ2-1|17
CASSQRWPDSIYNEQFF
TGTGCCAGCAGCCAACGGTGGCCGGACAGTATATACAATGAGCAGTTCTTC
>TRBV6-4|NA|NA|TRBJ2-1|13
CASSDSVEHGQFF
TGTGCCAGCAGTGACTCAGTTGAACATGGGCAGTTCTTC
>TRBV20-1|NA|NA|TRBJ1-2|13
CSARATGTGGYTF
TGCAGTGCTAGAGCAACAGGGACGGGTGGCTACACCTTC
>TRBV10-3|NA|NA|TRBJ1-2|15
CAISEPAGTNYGYTF
TGTGCCATCAGTGAGCCCGCAGGGACTAACTATGGCTACACCTTC